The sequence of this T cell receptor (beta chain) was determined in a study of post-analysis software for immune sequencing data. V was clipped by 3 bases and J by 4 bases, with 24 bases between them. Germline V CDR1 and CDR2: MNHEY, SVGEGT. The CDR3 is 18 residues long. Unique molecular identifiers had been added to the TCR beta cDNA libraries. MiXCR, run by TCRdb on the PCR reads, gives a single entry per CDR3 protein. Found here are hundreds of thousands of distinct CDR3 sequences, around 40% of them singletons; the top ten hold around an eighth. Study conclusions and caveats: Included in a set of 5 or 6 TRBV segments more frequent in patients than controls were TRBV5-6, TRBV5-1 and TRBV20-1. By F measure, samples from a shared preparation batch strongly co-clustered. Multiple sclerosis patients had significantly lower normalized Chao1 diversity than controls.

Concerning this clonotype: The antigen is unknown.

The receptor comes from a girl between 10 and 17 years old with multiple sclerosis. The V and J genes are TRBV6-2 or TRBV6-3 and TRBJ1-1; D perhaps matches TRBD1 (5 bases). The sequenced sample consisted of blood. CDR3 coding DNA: TGTGCCAGCAGTTATTTGGAGATTTGGGTGGGCGGGGGCACTGAAGCTTTCTTT. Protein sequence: CASSYLEIWVGGGTEAFF.